Below, 14 T cell receptor beta chains from the same sample are listed, as sequenced in a study of kidney transplant recipient with SARS-CoV-2 infection. MiXCR was run by TCRdb on the reads, yielding one entry per CDR3 protein. The sample records some 220,000 distinct CDR3 sequences, about 30% being singletons. This specimen consisted of a blood sample, obtained at baseline and on day 111 from a kidney transplant recipient. These receptors were obtained from a male patient aged 30 to 40 who had COVID-19 and was a kidney transplant recipient. The T cells may partly be graft donor cells.

This clonotype was seen repeatedly, ten times or more. In DNA, the CDR3 is TGTGCCTGGAAGCCCTCGCGTTATAGAAAGACCTATGGCTACACCTTC. Translated, it gives CAWKPSRYRKTYGYTF. V gene TRBV30 combines with J gene TRBJ1-2; no firm D call. Trimming shortened V by 4 bases and J by 4 bases, and 22 bases separated the two germline ends. The length of the CDR3 is 16 residues. Germline V lookup: CDR1 GTSNPN, CDR2 SVGIG (reference sequence).

A word on this clonotype: Lacking the conserved final phenylalanine or tryptophan, this CDR3 likely reflects a read error. The V gene is TRBV28, the J gene TRBJ2-2, with 10 bases fitting TRBD2. This CDR3 has 16 residues. V lost 3 bases, J lost 3 bases, and 4 bases stayed unmatched. The germline V gene has CDR1 MDHEN and CDR2 SYDVKM. The CDR3 loop is CASSFRGLADTGELFL. CDR3 DNA sequence: TGTGCCAGCAGTTTTAGAGGACTAGCGGACACCGGGGAGCTGTTTTTA.

This chain links TRBV14 with TRBJ2-1; D is perhaps TRBD1 (7 bases). Trimming left V 4 bases short and J 0 bases short, with 13 bases between. Germline V gene lookup returns CDR1 SGHDN and CDR2 FVKESK. This CDR3 contains 16 residues. CDR3 in amino acids: CASSLRQGLSYNEQFF. The CDR3 DNA is TGTGCCAGCAGCCTAAGACAGGGACTCTCCTACAATGAGCAGTTCTTC.

This clonotype was counted at least ten times. This chain connects TRBV4-3 to TRBJ1-2; D unclear. V lost 0 bases and J 5 bases, leaving 13 bases between the germline ends. This CDR3 is built from 15 residues. The germline gives CDR1 LGHNA, CDR2 YSLEER. The CDR3 sequence is CASSQELQGRYGYTF. The CDR3 nucleotides read TGCGCCAGCAGCCAAGAGCTTCAAGGCCGGTATGGCTACACCTTC.

This clonotype was detected many times. The rearrangement links TRBV6-5 to TRBJ1-5, with a possible D match to TRBD1 (6 bases). CDR3 size: 14 residues. Germline-derived CDR1 and CDR2 are MNHEY and SVGAGI. Between the trimmed V and J ends, which lost 5 bases and 7 bases, there was a span of 15 bases. CDR3 DNA: TGTGCCAGCAGTGAAAAGCAGGGGTGGCAGCCCCAGCATTTT. It is translated as CASSEKQGWQPQHF.

About this clonotype itself: The junction does not match germline at one end; this may be a read error. The J gene is TRBJ1-1, the V gene TRBV27; perhaps TRBD1 as D (6 bases). The germline gives CDR1 MNHEY, CDR2 SMNVEV (reference sequence). The CDR3 runs to 16 residues. CDR3 nucleotides: TGTGCCAGCAGAACTTACCTGAGGGGGGTGAACACTAAAGCTTTCTTT. This encodes CASRTYLRGVNTKAFF.

Regarding this clonotype: A read error may explain this, as a much larger clone is one base away. V usage is TRBV29-1 and J usage is TRBJ1-4; no definite D call. Germline values: CDR1 SQVTM, CDR2 ANQGSEA. V gave up 3 bases and J gave up 6 bases, with 14 bases separating them. This CDR3 has 14 residues. CDR3 loop: CSVELFYGDEKLFF. The CDR3 bases are TGCAGCGTTGAGTTGTTCTATGGAGATGAAAAACTGTTTTTT.

This clonotype was detected once. This could be a read error, since a much larger clone is one nucleotide away. The rearrangement uses TRBV6-5 and TRBJ2-7, with TRBD1 identical over 8 bases. Germline CDR1 is MNHEY and CDR2 is SVGAGI. The CDR3 has 14 residues. After removal of 5 bases from V and 6 bases from J, the junction contained 9 bases not matched to a gene. The CDR3 sequence is CASSPRTGRCEQYF. CDR3 DNA: TGTGCCAGCAGTCCTCGGACAGGGCGCTGCGAGCAGTACTTC.

The DNA for the CDR3 is TGTGCAAGTCGCATGGACGGGACTCCACGAAAGACCTATGGCTACACCTTC. It is translated as CASRMDGTPRKTYGYTF. V usage is TRBV12-2 and J usage is TRBJ1-2. TRBV12-2 represents a pseudogene. The CDR3 sequence is 17 residues long.

Regarding this clonotype: A much larger clone differs from this one at a single base, so this may be a read error. The J gene is TRBJ2-7, the V gene TRBV7-9; tentatively, D is TRBD2 (7 bases). The CDR3 has 14 amino acids. Per the germline V gene, CDR1 is SEHNR and CDR2 is FQNEAQ (reference sequence). The CDR3 coding sequence is TGTGCCAGCAGCTTACGGGGGGCAGGTTACGAGCAGTCCTTC. Its protein product is CASSLRGAGYEQSF.

Many counts were recorded for this clonotype. J is TRBJ1-1 and V is TRBV27, with unresolved D. CDR3 size: 13 residues. Between the trimmed V and J ends, which lost 7 bases and 6 bases, there was a span of 15 bases. From germline, CDR1 is MNHEY and CDR2 SMNVEV (reference sequence). CDR3 DNA: TGTGCCAGCAACCCTTCAGGTTTGGCTGAAGCTTTCTTT. It codes for CASNPSGLAEAFF.

This clonotype was detected a few times. The chain joins TRBV4-1 to TRBJ2-1, with 16 nucleotides matching TRBD2. The germline V gene has CDR1 MGHRA and CDR2 YSYEKL. The V and J ends lost 4 bases and 5 bases, in that order; junction bases with no gene match: 11. CDR3 length: 19 amino acids. The CDR3 region is CASSPPRGTSGRAHNEQFF. Written as DNA, the CDR3 is TGCGCCAGCAGCCCACCTCGGGGGACTAGCGGGAGGGCCCACAATGAGCAGTTCTTC.

Comments on this clonotype: This may be a read error, as it is one base from a much larger clone. The chain joins TRBV11-2 to TRBJ1-3, with D uncertain. Trimming took 1 base from V and 2 from J, leaving 9 bases between them. The CDR3 loop spans 15 amino acids. Germline lookup yields CDR1 SGHAT and CDR2 FQNNGV. The CDR3 here is CASSLVGWPGNTIYF. The CDR3 coding sequence is TGTGCCAGCAGCTTAGTTGGGTGGCCTGGAAACACCATATATTTT.

On this clonotype itself: This may stem from a read error, because a much larger clone lies one nucleotide away. CDR3: CASSEKGTADAQHF. CDR3 in DNA: TGTGCCAGCAGCGAGAAAGGGACAGCTGACGCCCAGCATTTT. The chain employs TRBV5-4 and TRBJ1-5, with 7 nucleotides matching TRBD1. The CDR3 has 14 residues. Germline loops: CDR1 SGHNT, CDR2 YYREEE (reference sequence). Trimming at V came to 4 bases and at J to 11 bases, leaving 12 bases not matched to a gene.